This T cell receptor (beta chain) was retrieved from a study of T cells after yellow fever vaccination. In its sample, this clonotype was seen a few times. Its antigen is not identified. UMIs were added to TCR cDNA along with a universal primer site when it was made by 5'RACE template switching. TCRdb called the 5' RACE reads again in MiXCR, with one record for every CDR3 protein. The sample has approximately 110,000 distinct CDR3 sequences; approximately 7% are singletons. Study outcomes and limitations: Highly abundant clonotypes carried over from the bulk population could end up in FACS-sorted repertoires as contaminants. The booster response re-showed most primary clones: 96% CD4, more than 80% CD8.

The clonotype comes from a man in his late teens or twenties who received the YFV17D yellow fever vaccine. The sample in question was CD4+ T cells sorted from PBMCs, obtained less than 11 days after the first yellow fever vaccination.

The CDR3 here is CASTGDGNTIYF. DNA of the CDR3: TGTGCCAGCACAGGGGATGGAAACACCATATATTTT. The rearrangement uses TRBV6-1 and TRBJ1-3; a possible D gene is TRBD1 (6 bases). The CDR3 spans 12 residues. The germline gives CDR1 MNHNS, CDR2 SASEGT. Trimming took 7 bases from V and 3 from J, leaving 7 bases between them.